Here is one TCR beta chain with its context. Its antigen is unknown. Different DNA sequences within this sample yield the same CDR3. These data belong to a study of T cell responses to AZD1222 COVID-19 vaccine. At the level of the study: Analyses pooled second doses at about 4 or about 12 weeks. Overall study results and limits: None of the repertoires were sampled until the peak T cell response had passed. Possibly, clonal diversity was underestimated; donors were largely white British and included more females.

Profiled with immunoSEQ multiplex PCR; TCRdb holds only in-frame clones, not every one. This repertoire shows roughly 100,000 clones, about 88% found once; its top ten account for about 19%. The specimen was peripheral blood, collected on day 0 of AZD1222 vaccination. The source is an adult in good health.

CDR3 loop: CASSVTGGYEQYF. CDR3 nucleotides: TGTGCCAGTAGTGTAACAGGGGGCTACGAGCAGTACTTC. The chain couples TRBV19 to TRBJ2-7; 8 nucleotides agree with TRBD1. Germline values: CDR1 LNHDA, CDR2 SQIVND (reference sequence). The CDR3 covers 13 residues. V lost 5 bases, J lost 3 bases, and 3 bases stayed unmatched.